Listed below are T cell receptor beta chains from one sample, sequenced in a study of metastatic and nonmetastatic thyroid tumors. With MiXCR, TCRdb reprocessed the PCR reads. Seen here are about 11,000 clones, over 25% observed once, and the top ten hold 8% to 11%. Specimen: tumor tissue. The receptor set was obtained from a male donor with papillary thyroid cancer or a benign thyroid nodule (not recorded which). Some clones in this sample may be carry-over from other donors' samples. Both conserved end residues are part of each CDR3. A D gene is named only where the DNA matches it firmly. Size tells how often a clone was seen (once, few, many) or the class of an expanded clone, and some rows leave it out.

CDR3nt: TGTGCCAGCAGTTTATCTCCCCAGCGGGAGTTTTACTTC; CDR3aa: CASSLSPQREFYF; v_gene: TRBV27; abundance: .; d_gene: TRBD2; j_gene: TRBJ2-4
CDR3nt: TGTGCCTGGAGCCCTTCCTACAATGAGCAGTTCTTC; CDR3aa: CAWSPSYNEQFF; v_gene: TRBV30; abundance: many; d_gene: .; j_gene: TRBJ2-1
CDR3nt: TGCGCCAGCAGCTTGGCCGAGGGAAGGGAACGGGGCTACACCTTC; CDR3aa: CASSLAEGRERGYTF; v_gene: TRBV5-1; abundance: .; d_gene: .; j_gene: TRBJ1-2
CDR3nt: TGTGCCAGCAGTGAGGCGGGGCCCTCTGGGGCCAACGTCCTGACTTTC; CDR3aa: CASSEAGPSGANVLTF; v_gene: TRBV25-1; abundance: many; d_gene: .; j_gene: TRBJ2-6
CDR3nt: TGTGCCAGCAGTATGGGGACAGGGGGCTTTTTCTCCTACGAGCAGTACTTC; CDR3aa: CASSMGTGGFFSYEQYF; v_gene: TRBV11-2; abundance: once; d_gene: TRBD1; j_gene: TRBJ2-7
CDR3nt: TGTGCCAGCAGTTTAGCGGTGGGGGTCGAGCAGTACTTC; CDR3aa: CASSLAVGVEQYF; v_gene: TRBV12-3/TRBV12-4; abundance: .; d_gene: .; j_gene: TRBJ2-7
CDR3nt: TGTGCCAGCAGCTCGGGACTAGCGGGAGTAGAGACCCAGTACTTC; CDR3aa: CASSSGLAGVETQYF; v_gene: TRBV7-6; abundance: many; d_gene: TRBD2; j_gene: TRBJ2-5
CDR3nt: TGTGCCAGCAGTGAGACGGGGTTTGGAAACACCATATATTTT; CDR3aa: CASSETGFGNTIYF; v_gene: TRBV6-1; abundance: few; d_gene: .; j_gene: TRBJ1-3
CDR3nt: TGTGCCAGCAGCCATAGGGGAGATGGCTACACCTTC; CDR3aa: CASSHRGDGYTF; v_gene: TRBV3-1; abundance: .; d_gene: .; j_gene: TRBJ1-2
CDR3nt: TGTGCCAGCAGCAGACAGGGGGGGTCCTACGAGCAGTACTTC; CDR3aa: CASSRQGGSYEQYF; v_gene: TRBV6-1; abundance: medium-sized; d_gene: TRBD1; j_gene: TRBJ2-7
CDR3nt: TGTTCCACCAGTGTGGGGACTTACCCTAGCAATGAGCAGTTCTTC; CDR3aa: CSTSVGTYPSNEQFF; v_gene: TRBV24-1; abundance: few; d_gene: .; j_gene: TRBJ2-1
CDR3nt: TGTGCCAGCAGCTCAGACCCGGGACAGGGACCTGTATTAGGGGCCAACGTCCTGACTTTC; CDR3aa: CASSSDPGQGPVLGANVLTF; v_gene: TRBV7-1; abundance: many; d_gene: TRBD1; j_gene: TRBJ2-6
CDR3nt: TGTGCCAGCAGCCCCGCGGGGGAGCAGGGAGCGGCCTACGAGCAGTACTTC; CDR3aa: CASSPAGEQGAAYEQYF; v_gene: TRBV11-2; abundance: .; d_gene: TRBD2; j_gene: TRBJ2-7
CDR3nt: TGTGCCAGTAGTAGACAGGGTCAGCCCCAGCATTTT; CDR3aa: CASSRQGQPQHF; v_gene: TRBV19; abundance: few; d_gene: TRBD1; j_gene: TRBJ1-5
CDR3nt: TGTGCCAGCAGTTACTCCACGACAGGCCGAGTCACCTACGAGCAGTACTTC; CDR3aa: CASSYSTTGRVTYEQYF; v_gene: TRBV6-2/TRBV6-3; abundance: .; d_gene: .; j_gene: TRBJ2-7
CDR3nt: TGTGCCAGCAGCTTACGACCCCCGTTCCACCACAATGAGCAGTTCTTC; CDR3aa: CASSLRPPFHHNEQFF; v_gene: TRBV27; abundance: medium-sized; d_gene: .; j_gene: TRBJ2-1
CDR3nt: TGTGCCAGCATCACCACGGCAGGGGGAAATTCACCCCTCCACTTT; CDR3aa: CASITTAGGNSPLHF; v_gene: TRBV4-2; abundance: many; d_gene: TRBD1; j_gene: TRBJ1-6
CDR3nt: TGTGCCAGCAGTTACCTAGCGGGGGCCGCCTCCTACAATGAGCAGTTCTTC; CDR3aa: CASSYLAGAASYNEQFF; v_gene: TRBV6-2/TRBV6-3; abundance: .; d_gene: TRBD2; j_gene: TRBJ2-1
CDR3nt: TGTGCCAGTAGTGGAGGTGCAACTAATGAAAAACCGTTTTTT; CDR3aa: CASSGGATNEKPFF; v_gene: TRBV19; abundance: .; d_gene: .; j_gene: TRBJ1-4
CDR3nt: TGCAGTGCTAGAGATGACAGCCCAAGTGCCACCGGGGAGCTGTTTTTT; CDR3aa: CSARDDSPSATGELFF; v_gene: TRBV20-1; abundance: .; d_gene: .; j_gene: TRBJ2-2
CDR3nt: TGTGCCAGCAGCCCACGTCTAGCGGGGGCCTACGAGCAGTACTTC; CDR3aa: CASSPRLAGAYEQYF; v_gene: TRBV7-2; abundance: medium-sized; d_gene: TRBD2; j_gene: TRBJ2-7
CDR3nt: TGTGCCAGCAGTTACATGGGACTAGGAGATACGCAGTATTTT; CDR3aa: CASSYMGLGDTQYF; v_gene: TRBV6-6; abundance: few; d_gene: TRBD2; j_gene: TRBJ2-3
CDR3nt: TGTGCCAGTAGGGTAACAGGGGATGCCGGGGAGCTGTTTTTT; CDR3aa: CASRVTGDAGELFF; v_gene: TRBV19; abundance: .; d_gene: TRBD1; j_gene: TRBJ2-2
CDR3nt: TGCAGTGCTAGAGATAGCGGGACTCCCGAGCAGTACTTC; CDR3aa: CSARDSGTPEQYF; v_gene: TRBV20-1; abundance: .; d_gene: TRBD2; j_gene: TRBJ2-7
CDR3nt: TGTGCCAGCAGCACGTCCGTCTATGGCTACACCTTC; CDR3aa: CASSTSVYGYTF; v_gene: TRBV7-9; abundance: .; d_gene: .; j_gene: TRBJ1-2
CDR3nt: TGTGCCAGCAGCGTAGATCAGGGTGGCTACAATGAGCAGTTCTTC; CDR3aa: CASSVDQGGYNEQFF; v_gene: TRBV27; abundance: .; d_gene: .; j_gene: TRBJ2-1
CDR3nt: TGTGCCAGCAGTTTACCTAGCGAGCTCACAGATACGCAGTATTTT; CDR3aa: CASSLPSELTDTQYF; v_gene: TRBV28; abundance: many; d_gene: .; j_gene: TRBJ2-3
CDR3nt: TGTGCCTGGAGTCCTGTGAACACTGAAGCTTTCTTT; CDR3aa: CAWSPVNTEAFF; v_gene: TRBV30; abundance: many; d_gene: .; j_gene: TRBJ1-1
CDR3nt: TGTGCCAGCAGCTTATTTCAGGGGGCCTTATTTAATGAGCAGTTCTTC; CDR3aa: CASSLFQGALFNEQFF; v_gene: TRBV11-2; abundance: .; d_gene: TRBD1; j_gene: TRBJ2-1
CDR3nt: TGTGCCAGCAGCTTACGCGGGAGGACCTACGAGCAGTACTTC; CDR3aa: CASSLRGRTYEQYF; v_gene: TRBV11-1; abundance: .; d_gene: TRBD2; j_gene: TRBJ2-7
CDR3nt: TGTGCCAGCAGTTTAAAAGGGTGGGGCCATGGCTACACCTTC; CDR3aa: CASSLKGWGHGYTF; v_gene: TRBV27; abundance: .; d_gene: .; j_gene: TRBJ1-2
CDR3nt: TGTGCCAGCAGCATTAGATGGGACAGCGGACCTAACTATGGCTACACCTTC; CDR3aa: CASSIRWDSGPNYGYTF; v_gene: TRBV9; abundance: medium-sized; d_gene: TRBD1; j_gene: TRBJ1-2
CDR3nt: TGTGCCAGCAGCTTAACGTTGGCGGGGGAATGGGCAGATACGCAGTATTTT; CDR3aa: CASSLTLAGEWADTQYF; v_gene: TRBV11-1; abundance: many; d_gene: TRBD2; j_gene: TRBJ2-3
CDR3nt: TGTGCCAGCAGCGGACAGGATACTGAAGCTTTCTTT; CDR3aa: CASSGQDTEAFF; v_gene: TRBV9; abundance: medium-sized; d_gene: .; j_gene: TRBJ1-1
CDR3nt: TGCAGTGCTAGAGATAATAGCGCCAGCACAGATACGCAGTATTTT; CDR3aa: CSARDNSASTDTQYF; v_gene: TRBV20-1; abundance: many; d_gene: .; j_gene: TRBJ2-3
CDR3nt: TGTGCCAGCTCACCAGCAGGGGTCGAGCAGTACTTC; CDR3aa: CASSPAGVEQYF; v_gene: TRBV18; abundance: few; d_gene: .; j_gene: TRBJ2-7
CDR3nt: TGCAGTGCTAGAGACCCAGTGGACTTGGTGAGTGAGCAGTTCTTC; CDR3aa: CSARDPVDLVSEQFF; v_gene: TRBV20-1; abundance: .; d_gene: .; j_gene: TRBJ2-1
CDR3nt: TGTGCCAGCAGTGAAATGGGGTACGAGCAGTACTTC; CDR3aa: CASSEMGYEQYF; v_gene: TRBV6-1; abundance: .; d_gene: .; j_gene: TRBJ2-7
CDR3nt: TGTGCCAGCAGCGTAGGACCTAGCGGGAATTCCTACAATGAGCAGTTCTTC; CDR3aa: CASSVGPSGNSYNEQFF; v_gene: TRBV7-8; abundance: medium-sized; d_gene: TRBD2; j_gene: TRBJ2-1
CDR3nt: TGTGCCGCGGAAGGCCGATACTACGAGCAGTACTTC; CDR3aa: CAAEGRYYEQYF; v_gene: TRBV6-1; abundance: few; d_gene: .; j_gene: TRBJ2-7
CDR3nt: TGCAGCGTTGAAGATCTAAGGACAGGAGAGGGGTTT; CDR3aa: CSVEDLRTGEGF; v_gene: TRBV29-1; abundance: .; d_gene: TRBD1; j_gene: TRBJ1-1
CDR3nt: TGTGCCAGCAGCTTGTCGGGTGTGGGCACTGAAGCTTTCTTT; CDR3aa: CASSLSGVGTEAFF; v_gene: TRBV5-6; abundance: .; d_gene: .; j_gene: TRBJ1-1
CDR3nt: TGTGCCAGCAGTTACCCCGGGGGGGAGAACACTGAAGCTTTCTTT; CDR3aa: CASSYPGGENTEAFF; v_gene: TRBV6-2/TRBV6-3; abundance: medium-sized; d_gene: .; j_gene: TRBJ1-1
CDR3nt: TGTGCCAGCAGTTTTTCGCGGGGAGGGGGCTACGAGCAGTACTTC; CDR3aa: CASSFSRGGGYEQYF; v_gene: TRBV6-1; abundance: medium-sized; d_gene: .; j_gene: TRBJ2-7
CDR3nt: TGTGCCTGGAACCCCGGACGGTCGACCTACGAGCAGTACTTC; CDR3aa: CAWNPGRSTYEQYF; v_gene: TRBV30; abundance: .; d_gene: .; j_gene: TRBJ2-7
CDR3nt: TGTGCCAGTAAGAAACAGGGGACCTACGAGCAGTACTTC; CDR3aa: CASKKQGTYEQYF; v_gene: TRBV19; abundance: few; d_gene: TRBD1; j_gene: TRBJ2-7
CDR3nt: TGTGCCAGCAGGGGATCGCCACGGCTAGTGGTTCCTAGGAAGCAGTACTTC; CDR3aa: CASRGSPRLVVPRKQYF; v_gene: TRBV27; abundance: medium-sized; d_gene: .; j_gene: TRBJ2-7
CDR3nt: TGTGCCAGCGGGACAGTGGTCCGGGAGGGCTTC; CDR3aa: CASGTVVREGF; v_gene: TRBV28; abundance: few; d_gene: TRBD1; j_gene: TRBJ1-2
CDR3nt: TGTGCCAGCAGTTTATCTCGGATGCAAGAGACCCAGTACTTC; CDR3aa: CASSLSRMQETQYF; v_gene: TRBV27; abundance: many; d_gene: .; j_gene: TRBJ2-5
CDR3nt: TGTGCCAGCAGCCTAACGTCGGGCAGGAGCCTTGGCTATGGCTACACCTTC; CDR3aa: CASSLTSGRSLGYGYTF; v_gene: TRBV7-2; abundance: many; d_gene: .; j_gene: TRBJ1-2
CDR3nt: TGCGCCAGCAGCCCTGGGACAGGGCACACAGATACGCAGTATTTT; CDR3aa: CASSPGTGHTDTQYF; v_gene: TRBV5-1; abundance: .; d_gene: TRBD1; j_gene: TRBJ2-3
CDR3nt: TGTGCCAGCAGTAGGGGACAGAACCAAGAGACCCAGTACTTC; CDR3aa: CASSRGQNQETQYF; v_gene: TRBV6-4; abundance: .; d_gene: TRBD1; j_gene: TRBJ2-5
CDR3nt: TGTGCCTGGAGTGTACGGAGGGGTAGGGAAAAACTGTTTTTT; CDR3aa: CAWSVRRGREKLFF; v_gene: TRBV30; abundance: medium-sized; d_gene: .; j_gene: TRBJ1-4
CDR3nt: TGTGCCAGCAGCTTTAAATCGCCGGCGGGAGTAGGCAATGAGCAGTCCTTC; CDR3aa: CASSFKSPAGVGNEQSF; v_gene: TRBV11-1; abundance: few; d_gene: TRBD2; j_gene: TRBJ2-1